The clone carrying this TCR beta chain has at least ten counts. This record comes from a study of tumor-infiltrating lymphocytes in oesophageal squamous cell carcinoma. CDR1 is SGHRS and CDR2 is YFSETQ in the germline V gene. Trimming took 3 bases from V and 4 from J; bases not matched to a gene: 11. The CDR3 runs to 18 residues. TCRdb recomputed calls from the PCR reads with MiXCR, one row per CDR3 protein. The data contain approximately 20,000 distinct CDR3 sequences, approximately 40% of them singletons. Sequencing was done on a sample of blood. This TCR came from a male donor with esophageal squamous cell carcinoma. The rearrangement uses TRBV5-1 and TRBJ2-5; 14 bases line up with TRBD2. For the CDR3, the DNA is TGCGCCAGCAGCTCGATGGGACTAGCGGGAGAAGTGGGAGAGACCCAGTACTTC. It codes for CASSSMGLAGEVGETQYF.